Presented here are 3 T cell receptor beta chains from one specimen sequenced in a study of OX40 agonist ivuxolimab in advanced cancers. The protocol was immunoSEQ multiplex PCR, while the TCRdb copy is restricted to in-frame clones and leaves out a portion. This table holds 73,000 or so clones, roughly 80% found once. The source was CD4+ or CD8+ T cells sorted from blood, collected in a trial of the OX40 agonist ivuxolimab. The receptors stem from an adult with an advanced solid tumor such as melanoma, head and neck, liver or kidney cancer.

This chain links TRBV27 with TRBJ1-2; D unresolved. CDR1 and CDR2 (germline): MNHEY, SMNVEV (reference sequence). Trimming took off 2 bases at V and 1 base at J, with 8 bases between the two ends. This CDR3 comprises 14 residues. CDR3 bases: TGTGCCAGCAGTTTAAATAGTCATAACTATGGCTACACCTTC. Protein: CASSLNSHNYGYTF.

A few counts support this clone. The rearrangement joins TRBV15 to TRBJ2-7; D is undetermined. The CDR3 extends over 12 amino acids. The germline V gene has CDR1 LNHNV and CDR2 YYDKDF (reference sequence). V lost 0 bases and J 3 bases, leaving 3 bases between the germline ends. The chain's CDR3 is CATSRDRYEQYF. The DNA of the CDR3 is TGTGCCACCAGCAGAGATCGCTACGAGCAGTACTTC.

The rearrangement links TRBV6-5 to TRBJ2-7; TRBD1 agrees at 9 bases. The CDR3 has 15 residues. J gave up 5 bases and V 0 bases, and 5 bases lay outside the gene matches. From germline, CDR1 is MNHEY and CDR2 SVGAGI. CDR3 loop: CASSYSGQGNNEQYF. The CDR3 DNA sequence: TGTGCCAGCAGTTACTCGGGACAGGGTAACAACGAGCAGTACTTC.